Following are 28 T cell receptor beta chains from one sample sequenced in a study of blood T cell repertoires in COVID-19. The method was immunoSEQ multiplex PCR; TCRdb's version includes in-frame clones alone and lacks a portion of them. In the table there are 100,000 to 150,000 clones, 85% to 90% of which are singletons. The material sequenced was peripheral blood. Receptors were obtained from a man aged 60 to 69 with COVID-19, enrolled during active disease.

The chain couples TRBV3-1 (or the pseudogene TRBV3-2) to TRBJ2-7; D is ambiguous. V was cut by 0 bases and J by 7 bases, with 22 bases left in between. The germline CDR1 and CDR2 sequences are LGHDT and YNNKEL (reference sequence). The CDR3 runs to 17 residues. The DNA of the CDR3 is TGTGCCAGCAGCCAAGAGCCTGGTGCCAGTATCCCCGGGGAGCAGTACTTC. Its translation is CASSQEPGASIPGEQYF.

This chain connects TRBV6-5 to TRBJ1-6, with D possibly TRBD1 on 5 matching bases. The CDR3 spans 14 residues. The V and J ends lost 7 bases and 7 bases respectively, with 14 bases between them. From germline, CDR1 is MNHEY and CDR2 SVGAGI. CDR3: CASNIGHGNSPLHF. The CDR3 region has the DNA TGTGCCAGCAACATTGGACACGGGAATTCACCCCTCCACTTT.

The chain uses TRBV6-5 and TRBJ1-1; the D gene is possibly TRBD1 (5 bases). Germline CDR1 reads MNHEY; CDR2 reads SVGAGI. Trimming shortened V by 5 bases and J by 0 bases, and 10 bases separated the two germline ends. This CDR3 spans 14 amino acids. The CDR3 region is CASSRRALNTEAFF. Here the CDR3 DNA reads TGTGCCAGCAGTCGCAGGGCCCTGAACACTGAAGCTTTCTTT.

J is TRBJ2-7 and V is TRBV5-4, with D tentatively TRBD2 (5 bases). This CDR3 has 13 residues. Trimming took off 10 bases at V and 7 bases at J, with 21 bases between the two ends. In germline, CDR1 is SGHNT, CDR2 YYREEE (reference sequence). Here the CDR3 reads CAQGSEPRGEQYF. The CDR3 DNA reads TGTGCCCAAGGGTCAGAGCCGCGAGGGGAGCAGTACTTC. Combining the CDR3 with reference TRBV5-4 and TRBJ2-7 gives the whole variable domain ETGVTQSPTHLIKTRGQQVTLRCSSQSGHNTVSWYQQALGQGPQFIFQYYREEENGRGNFPPRFSGLQFPNYSSELNVNALELDDSALYLCAQGSEPRGEQYFGPGTRLTVT.

The chain joins TRBV6-2 or TRBV6-3 to TRBJ2-5, with D perhaps TRBD1 (5 bases). V was shortened by 0 bases and J by 0 bases, with 23 bases between the two germline ends. Germline CDR1 reads MNHEY; CDR2 reads SVGEGT. There are 20 residues in the CDR3. The CDR3 is CASSYSRPGILGAYQETQYF. The CDR3 region has the DNA TGTGCCAGCAGTTACTCGAGACCAGGGATTCTGGGTGCGTACCAAGAGACCCAGTACTTC.

Ten or more counts support this clone. This chain joins TRBV6-5 and TRBJ2-7; the D gene is possibly TRBD1 (6 bases). Germline V gene sequence: CDR1 MNHEY, CDR2 SVGAGI. The CDR3 consists of 14 residues. The V gene lost 4 bases and the J gene lost 4 bases, with 14 bases spanning the gap. The DNA of the CDR3 is TGTGCCAGCAGTTTTGACAGGTCCCAATACGAGCAGTACTTC. This encodes CASSFDRSQYEQYF.

The J gene is TRBJ1-4, the V gene TRBV7-9, with a weak D call TRBD1 (5 bases). This CDR3 is built from 15 residues. Trimming left V 0 bases short and J 7 bases short, with 12 bases between. CDR1 and CDR2 from the germline V gene are SEHNR and FQNEAQ (reference sequence). CDR3 coding DNA: TGTGCCAGCAGCTTAGCAAGGGGCCCTACTGAAAAACTGTTTTTT. Protein sequence: CASSLARGPTEKLFF.

This clone was counted once. The chain employs TRBV28 and TRBJ1-5; no clear D. CDR1 is MDHEN, CDR2 SYDVKM, per germline. The CDR3 length is 12 residues. The germline V and J ends were trimmed by 3 bases and 11 bases, with 11 bases remaining between them. CDR3 loop: CASSLEEGTQHF. The CDR3 bases are TGTGCCAGCAGTTTGGAGGAGGGAACCCAGCATTTT.

The V gene is TRBV15, the J gene TRBJ1-1, with D unclear. Germline CDR1 and CDR2: LNHNV and YYDKDF (reference sequence). The CDR3 length is 15 residues. The ends were cut back, 1 base at V and 1 base at J, with 10 bases in the middle. The CDR3: CATSRGRGSNTEAFF. CDR3 bases: TGTGCCACCAGCAGAGGAAGAGGCTCGAACACTGAAGCTTTCTTT.

V is TRBV6-1 and J is TRBJ1-1, with a weak D call TRBD1 (6 bases). CDR1 is MNHNS and CDR2 is SASEGT in the germline V gene. With 4 bases removed from V and 4 bases from J, the gap between germline ends came to 19 bases. The CDR3 totals 16 residues. CDR3 amino acids: CASSVSLDSRFTEAFF. The CDR3 DNA is TGTGCCAGCAGTGTCTCCCTGGACAGCCGATTCACTGAAGCTTTCTTT.

The rearrangement links TRBV6-6 to TRBJ1-4; D is perhaps TRBD1 (5 bases). Per germline, CDR1 MNHNY and CDR2 SVGAGI (reference sequence). V lost 8 bases, J lost 6 bases, and 16 bases lay in between. This CDR3 spans 14 amino acids. In nucleotides, the CDR3 is TGTGCCAGCCGACCGGGGGGGTATTATGAAAAACTGTTTTTT. Translation gives CASRPGGYYEKLFF.

The chain combines TRBV5-6 with TRBJ1-3, with a weak D call TRBD1 (6 bases). V shed 3 bases and J shed 0 bases, with 19 bases lying between them. The germline V gene has CDR1 SGHDT and CDR2 YYEEEE. This CDR3 has 18 residues. The CDR3 is CASSYQLQGKSSGNTIYF. CDR3 nucleotides: TGTGCCAGCAGCTATCAATTACAGGGCAAGAGCTCTGGAAACACCATATATTTT.

This chain uses TRBV5-6 with TRBJ1-2; D not resolved. This CDR3 comprises 16 residues. Trimming took off 2 bases at V and 2 bases at J, with 16 bases between the two ends. Germline assignment: CDR1 SGHDT and CDR2 YYEEEE. The CDR3 DNA sequence: TGTGCCAGCAGCTTTGAGGGCCGCGGGCCCAACTATGGCTACACCTTC. Protein sequence: CASSFEGRGPNYGYTF.

The sample holds a few counts of this clone. The chain uses TRBV4-1 and TRBJ1-1, with D possibly TRBD1 on 6 matching bases. CDR3 size: 15 residues. Germline V gene data show CDR1 as MGHRA and CDR2 as YSYEKL. With 3 bases removed from V and 1 base from J, the gap between germline ends came to 12 bases. The CDR3 DNA is TGCGCCAGCAGCCACCCAGGACAGAGGAACACTGAAGCTTTCTTT. This sequence encodes CASSHPGQRNTEAFF.

The rearrangement uses TRBV27 and TRBJ1-1; tentative D call: TRBD1 (6 bases). CDR3 length equals 14 residues. V was clipped by 8 bases and J by 1 base, with 14 bases between them. In germline, CDR1 is MNHEY, CDR2 SMNVEV (reference sequence). CDR3 region: CASFPRDTNTEAFF. The CDR3 region has the DNA TGTGCCAGCTTCCCCCGGGACACGAACACTGAAGCTTTCTTT.

The CDR3 loop is CASSPSDRNQPQHF. The DNA of the CDR3 is TGCGCCAGCAGCCCATCGGACAGAAATCAGCCCCAGCATTTT. The chain uses TRBV5-1 and TRBJ1-5; TRBD1 is a possible D gene (6 bases). CDR3 size: 14 residues. CDR1 SGHRS and CDR2 YFSETQ come from the germline V gene. Trimming left V 4 bases short and J 4 bases short, with 12 bases between.

This clone was seen once. The chain recombines TRBV6-6 with TRBJ2-3; D is undetermined. CDR1 MNHNY and CDR2 SVGAGI come from the germline V gene (reference sequence). The V gene lost 4 bases and the J gene lost 2 bases, with 10 bases spanning the gap. The CDR3 runs 14 residues. This CDR3 reads CASSSRRSTDTQYF. DNA of the CDR3: TGTGCCAGCAGTTCTCGGAGATCCACAGATACGCAGTATTTT.

The rearrangement links TRBV5-1 to TRBJ2-3, with 9 positions matching TRBD1. There are 14 residues in the CDR3. Germline V gene sequence: CDR1 SGHRS, CDR2 YFSETQ. The trim removed 4 bases at V and 5 bases at J, leaving 5 bases unmatched. CDR3 residues: CASSTTGGQDTQYF. The CDR3 DNA sequence: TGCGCCAGCAGCACCACAGGGGGCCAAGATACGCAGTATTTT.

CDR3 in amino acids: CASRQGAREKLFF. The CDR3 DNA reads as TGTGCCAGTCGCCAGGGGGCGAGGGAAAAACTGTTTTTT. The rearrangement joins TRBV28 to TRBJ1-4, with 8 bases aligning to TRBD1. The CDR3 runs to 13 residues. Germline CDR1 and CDR2: MDHEN and SYDVKM. The V segment lost 9 bases and the J segment 8 bases; nucleotides outside the gene matches: 8. Supplemented by reference TRBV28 and TRBJ1-4, the full variable domain reads DVKVTQSSRYLVKRTGEKVFLECVQDMDHENMFWYRQDPGLGLRLIYFSYDVKMKEKGDIPEGYSVSREKKERFSLILESASTNQTSMYLCASRQGAREKLFFGSGTQLSVL.

The V and J genes are TRBV3-1 (or the pseudogene TRBV3-2) and TRBJ1-6; D call uncertain. Trimming removed 7 bases at V and 7 bases at J, with 17 bases between. There are 15 residues in the CDR3. Germline-derived CDR1 and CDR2 are LGHDT and YNNKEL (reference sequence). The CDR3 bases are TGTGCCAGCAAGTCCTCCGCAGGCGAAAATTCACCCCTCCACTTT. This codes for CASKSSAGENSPLHF.

This chain connects TRBV7-8 to TRBJ2-2; D perhaps matches TRBD2 (5 bases). V shed 3 bases and J shed 5 bases, with 10 bases lying between them. The germline CDR1 and CDR2 sequences are SGHVS and FQNEAQ. The CDR3 runs to 14 residues. The CDR3 reads CASSFDGVTGELFF. The CDR3 region has the DNA TGTGCCAGCAGCTTTGACGGGGTAACCGGGGAGCTGTTTTTT. Together with reference TRBV7-8 and TRBJ2-2, the CDR3 gives the full variable domain: GAGVSQSPRYKVAKRGQDVALRCDPISGHVSLFWYQQALGQGPEFLTYFQNEAQLDKSGLPSDRFFAERPEGSVSTLKIQRTQQEDSAVYLCASSFDGVTGELFFGEGSRLTVL.

This chain connects TRBV3-1 (or the pseudogene TRBV3-2) to TRBJ1-2; 9 nucleotides match TRBD1. V shed 2 bases, J shed 5 bases, and the junction held 3 bases outside the gene matches. Germline CDR1 LGHDT, CDR2 YNNKEL (reference sequence). The CDR3 contains 14 residues. Here the CDR3 DNA reads TGTGCCAGCAGCCAACCGGACAGGGGATATGGCTACACCTTC. This codes for CASSQPDRGYGYTF.

This chain links TRBV6-1 with TRBJ2-1; TRBD1 aligns across 8 bases. J lost 9 bases, V lost 2 bases, and 12 bases had no gene match. CDR3 size: 16 residues. Germline V CDR1 and CDR2: MNHNS, SASEGT. This CDR3 reads CASSEYGGQGAGEQFF. For the CDR3, the DNA is TGTGCCAGCAGTGAATACGGTGGGCAGGGGGCGGGTGAGCAGTTCTTC.

J is TRBJ1-1 and V is TRBV11-2, with TRBD1 matching over 8 bases. Losses at the gene ends were 6 bases for V and 7 bases for J; bases not matched to a gene: 4. Per germline, CDR1 SGHAT and CDR2 FQNNGV. The CDR3 spans 12 residues. The CDR3 spells CASRQGTGEAFF. The CDR3 DNA is TGTGCCAGCAGACAGGGGACAGGTGAAGCTTTCTTT.

The chain links TRBV30 to TRBJ2-2; 10 bases are a match to TRBD1. Germline-derived CDR1 and CDR2 are GTSNPN and SVGIG (reference sequence). The V segment lost 2 bases and the J segment 5 bases; nucleotides outside the gene matches: 8. The CDR3 consists of 16 residues. The CDR3 nucleotides are TGTGCCTGGAGTCCCCAGACAGGGGGCTTTACCGGGGAGCTGTTTTTT. This translates into CAWSPQTGGFTGELFF.

As to this clone: Because the CDR3's place on the DNA is in doubt, the DNA is left out and the CDR3 is given as listed by TCRdb. The chain couples TRBV28 to TRBJ2-3; the table's D call, TRBD2, has no DNA check behind it. From its first to its last residue, the CDR3 has 14 amino acids. Germline V gives CDR1 MDHEN, CDR2 SYDVKM. CDR3: CASSTSPAQIRSIF.

The CDR3 reads CASSPPIGQGNYEAFF. The DNA for the CDR3 is TGTGCCAGCTCACCACCGATCGGACAGGGGAATTATGAAGCTTTCTTT. V usage is TRBV18 and J usage is TRBJ1-1; 9 nucleotides agree with TRBD1. CDR3 length: 16 amino acids. V shed 0 bases and J 7 bases; nucleotides not matched to a gene: 9. Germline assignment: CDR1 KGHSH and CDR2 LQKENI.

This sequence joins TRBV1 and TRBJ1-1; the table assigns TRBD1, which was not confirmed against the DNA. TRBV1 is shown as a pseudogene. The CDR3 sequence is 15 residues long. As DNA, the CDR3 is TGCACCAGCAGTCGAAGGGGGTACCCGAACACTGAAGCTTTCTTT. It codes for CTSSRRGYPNTEAFF.